The 11 T cell receptor beta chains listed next were all sequenced from one sample in a study of cytomegalovirus exposure and HLA in healthy donors. The repertoire was sequenced with immunoSEQ multiplex PCR; TCRdb's copy has only in-frame clones and lacks some. Of 150,000 to 180,000 clones listed, more than 70% are singletons. The sequenced material came from PBMCs. The receptor source for this set is a human donor in good health.

In this sample, this clone turned up once. The chain combines TRBV5-6 with TRBJ1-2; D is possibly TRBD1 (6 bases). This CDR3 comprises 13 residues. V lost 4 bases and J 8 bases, leaving 15 bases between the germline ends. The germline V gene encodes CDR1 SGHDT and CDR2 YYEEEE. The CDR3 nucleotides are TGTGCCAGCAGCCCCGAGACAGGAGGAGGCTACACCTTC. Its protein is CASSPETGGGYTF.

V is TRBV5-4 and J is TRBJ2-4, with 7 bases that match TRBD1. The CDR3 sequence is 13 residues long. The germline gives CDR1 SGHNT, CDR2 YYREEE (reference sequence). The junction had 13 bases not matched to a gene; V was cut back by 6 bases and J by 13 bases. CDR3 DNA: TGTGCCAGCAACACTGTCGAGCAGGGGGTCCAGTACTTC. Amino acids: CASNTVEQGVQYF. The complete variable domain, with remaining parts taken from reference TRBV5-4 and TRBJ2-4, reads ETGVTQSPTHLIKTRGQQVTLRCSSQSGHNTVSWYQQALGQGPQFIFQYYREEENGRGNFPPRFSGLQFPNYSSELNVNALELDDSALYLCASNTVEQGVQYFGAGTRLSVL.

This chain links TRBV4-1 with TRBJ2-7; 8 positions agree with TRBD2. V lost 4 bases to trimming and J lost 1 base; unmatched junction nucleotides: 12. The CDR3 sequence is 17 residues long. CDR1 and CDR2 from the germline V gene are MGHRA and YSYEKL. CDR3 nucleotides: TGCGCCAGCAGCCCAGGGTTAGCGGGACGATTATCCTACGAGCAGTACTTC. Amino acids: CASSPGLAGRLSYEQYF.

The chain employs TRBV6-5 and TRBJ2-7; 7 nucleotides agree with TRBD1. This CDR3 is 15 amino acids long. V dropped 0 bases and J dropped 7; count of bases not matched to a gene: 9. Germline V gene lookup returns CDR1 MNHEY and CDR2 SVGAGI. The DNA for the CDR3 is TGTGCCAGCAGTTACTCTTCTTCGGGACAGAAGGAGCAGTACTTC. Translated, it gives CASSYSSSGQKEQYF.

This clone was recorded once. The rearrangement links TRBV7-8 to TRBJ2-2, with TRBD1 matching 9 bases. J lost 4 bases, V lost 5 bases, and 8 bases had no gene match. CDR1 is SGHVS, CDR2 FQNEAQ, per germline. The CDR3 covers 16 residues. CDR3 sequence: CASSARTGESTGELFF. The CDR3 region has the DNA TGTGCCAGCAGCGCACGGACAGGGGAAAGCACCGGGGAGCTGTTTTTT.

The gene calls are TRBV7-9 and TRBJ2-7; possibly TRBD2 for D (6 bases). V was clipped by 0 bases and J by 2 bases, with 14 bases between them. CDR1 is SEHNR, CDR2 FQNEAQ, per germline (reference sequence). The CDR3 extends over 16 amino acids. The CDR3 DNA reads as TGTGCCAGCAGCTTAGCTGGCGGGATAAGAACCTACGAGCAGTACTTC. Encoded protein: CASSLAGGIRTYEQYF.

The gene calls are TRBV18 and TRBJ1-2, with D maybe TRBD1 (6 bases). V was pared by 3 bases and J by 0 bases, with 11 bases between. Looked up from germline, CDR1 is KGHSH and CDR2 is LQKENI. The CDR3 loop spans 15 amino acids. The CDR3 bases are TGTGCCAGCTCACCGAATACAGGGACTAACTATGGCTACACCTTC. Its protein is CASSPNTGTNYGYTF.

V and J are TRBV18 and TRBJ2-5; no firm D call. The V gene's germline CDR1 is KGHSH and CDR2 LQKENI. This CDR3 region has 15 residues. V lost 3 bases and J 5 bases, leaving 16 bases between the germline ends. The CDR3 region has the DNA TGTGCCAGCTCACCGCCCAACAGCAGAGTGGAGACCCAGTACTTC. This sequence encodes CASSPPNSRVETQYF.

The chain links TRBV6-5 to TRBJ2-5, with 10 bases aligning to TRBD1. The germline gives CDR1 MNHEY, CDR2 SVGAGI. V shed 0 bases and J 7 bases; nucleotides not matched to a gene: 5. The CDR3 length is 15 residues. CDR3 bases: TGTGCCAGCAGTTACTCGCCGGGACAGGGGAGGACCCAGTACTTC. Its translation: CASSYSPGQGRTQYF.

The chain is built from TRBV5-1 and TRBJ2-7; tentative D call: TRBD2 (5 bases). The CDR3 consists of 16 residues. V was pared by 0 bases and J by 0 bases, with 13 bases between. The germline CDR1 and CDR2 sequences are SGHRS and YFSETQ. CDR3 loop: CASSLAGGKGSYEQYF. The CDR3 DNA reads as TGCGCCAGCAGCTTGGCCGGAGGAAAGGGCTCCTACGAGCAGTACTTC.

This clone has only one observation. The chain recombines TRBV7-9 with TRBJ2-1, with TRBD1 as a possible D gene (5 bases). Trimming cost V 4 bases and J 5 bases, with 9 bases left between them. The V gene's germline CDR1 is SEHNR and CDR2 FQNEAQ (reference sequence). This CDR3 region has 13 residues. The CDR3 coding sequence is TGTGCCAGCAGCTCACAGGTGAACAATGAGCAGTTCTTC. As protein: CASSSQVNNEQFF.